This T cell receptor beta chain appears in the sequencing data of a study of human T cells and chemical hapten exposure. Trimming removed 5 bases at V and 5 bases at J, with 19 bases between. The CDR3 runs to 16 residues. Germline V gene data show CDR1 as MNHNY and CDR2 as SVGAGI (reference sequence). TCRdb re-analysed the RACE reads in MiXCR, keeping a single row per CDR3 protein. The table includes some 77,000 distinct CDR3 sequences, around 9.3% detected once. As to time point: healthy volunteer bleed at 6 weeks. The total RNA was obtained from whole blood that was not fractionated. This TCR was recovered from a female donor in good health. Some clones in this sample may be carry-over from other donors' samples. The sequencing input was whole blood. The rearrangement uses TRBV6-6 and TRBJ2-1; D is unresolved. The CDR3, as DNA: TGTGCCAGCAGTCTACTTCCACGCCCACGAAACAATGAGCAGTTCTTC. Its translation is CASSLLPRPRNNEQFF.